The T cell receptor (beta chain) described here comes from a study of CD8 T cells in Susac syndrome (dated by TCRdb to the late 2010s). In terms of the full investigation: Among the Susac syndrome patients who were sequenced, clinically active disease was present in roughly six and clinical remission was observed in fewer than 10. At blood withdrawal, Susac syndrome patients were either therapy-naive, taking corticosteroids (in some cases with IVIg as well), or taking IVIg alone. Repertoire sequencing was used to test whether CD8+ T cell activation and differentiation in Susac syndrome was antigen driven. The clonality of the CD8+ T cell repertoire was compared across approximately 11 healthy donors, some 14 Susac syndrome patients and around 16 multiple sclerosis patients.

Peripheral blood CD8+ and CD4+ T cells from healthy donors, Susac syndrome patients and multiple sclerosis patients were profiled by high-throughput TCR beta sequencing. Susac syndrome patients met recently defined diagnostic criteria for definite or probable disease. Bulk CD8+ and CD4+ T cells were purified by magnetic negative isolation, whereas CD8+ TEMRA cells were enriched by FACS. Blood was collected in EDTA tubes and processed within 24 hours, with PBMCs isolated through density gradient centrifugation. PBMCs destined for TCR sequencing were cryopreserved in liquid nitrogen and later thawed in a 37 °C water bath. Purity of sorted or isolated CD4+, CD8+ and CD8+ TEMRA cells was at least 90%. There are 17 amino acids in the CDR3, from cysteine to phenylalanine inclusive. This entry keeps only the CDR3 DNA: 51 bases, framed from base 1. From the germline V gene, CDR1 is SGHDT and CDR2 is YYEEEE. Relative to germline, V is 0 bases shorter and J is 4 bases shorter, with 19 bases between their ends.

About this clonotype: Which antigen it targets is not known. The sample holds no much larger clone one base away, and base qualities are not on file.

RNA was extracted using the RNeasy kit, and about 0.45 to 1 microgram was reverse transcribed with random hexamers. The immunoSEQ multiplex PCR assay, which covers 54 Vbeta and 13 Jbeta segments, was used to amplify TCR beta CDR3 regions. PCR amplification bias was corrected by using a synthetic template baseline for primer optimization and computational correction. The authors' pipeline ran thus. Reads were assigned to V, D and J genes according to IMGT and analyzed in immunoSEQ Analyzer, with only productive sequences retained. To calculate clonality, Shannon entropy was normalized by log2 of the number of productive unique sequences and then subtracted from one. Public and private clones were assessed among the 100 most prevalent clones of each patient and control. Clones were defined as Susac-specific when absent from the healthy and MS cohorts, from about 1,100 published viral clones and from other ImmuneACCESS disease sequences. TCRdb reanalyzed the raw reads on its own, using fastp at Q25 for trimming and MiXCR for clone calling, and kept in-frame beta chains. Entries are consolidated by CDR3 protein sequence, retaining the most common genes and DNA. The V and J calls follow TCRdb's processing rather than the paper's. In all, the sample holds around 170,000 distinct CDR3 sequences, and just under 95% of those were seen once. 0.15% to 0.2% of the sample is in the top ten clones.

The paper as a whole reports these results and caveats: Looking at Susac-specific public clones, the researchers identified about 15 in the total CD8+ repertoire and roughly five in the CD8+ TEMRA repertoire. Susac syndrome CD8+ repertoires showed clonal expansion, highest in CD8+ TEMRA cells and greater in clinically active than remitting patients. The TCR sequencing and HLA analysis was acknowledged to have included a relatively small number of individuals.

Sample: CD8+ T cells from PBMCs. The rearranged segments are TRBV5-6 and TRBJ1-2; perhaps TRBD1 is the D gene, with 6 bases matching. The clonotype comes from a human donor with Susac syndrome. The DNA reads as follows: TGTGCCAGCAGCTTGGACAGCGGGACAACCTGGGGCTATGGCTACACCTTC. The resulting protein is CASSLDSGTTWGYGYTF.